The entry below describes one TCR beta chain. Sequencing used immunoSEQ multiplex PCR; TCRdb keeps in-frame clones, though not all of them. The sample holds 150,000 to 170,000 clones, approximately 94% seen once. The record originates from a study of OX40 agonist ivuxolimab in advanced cancers. CDR3 length: 10 residues. CDR1 SGHKS and CDR2 YYEKEE come from the germline V gene (reference sequence). V shed 5 bases and J shed 10 bases, with 7 bases lying between them. The material was CD4+ or CD8+ T cells sorted from blood, obtained in a trial of the OX40 agonist ivuxolimab. The genes are TRBV5-5 and TRBJ2-1, with D tentatively TRBD1 (5 bases). The TCR originated in an adult with an advanced solid tumor such as melanoma, head and neck, liver or kidney cancer. The CDR3 is CASSSGEQFF. The CDR3 DNA reads as TGTGCCAGCAGTTCAGGGGAGCAGTTCTTC.